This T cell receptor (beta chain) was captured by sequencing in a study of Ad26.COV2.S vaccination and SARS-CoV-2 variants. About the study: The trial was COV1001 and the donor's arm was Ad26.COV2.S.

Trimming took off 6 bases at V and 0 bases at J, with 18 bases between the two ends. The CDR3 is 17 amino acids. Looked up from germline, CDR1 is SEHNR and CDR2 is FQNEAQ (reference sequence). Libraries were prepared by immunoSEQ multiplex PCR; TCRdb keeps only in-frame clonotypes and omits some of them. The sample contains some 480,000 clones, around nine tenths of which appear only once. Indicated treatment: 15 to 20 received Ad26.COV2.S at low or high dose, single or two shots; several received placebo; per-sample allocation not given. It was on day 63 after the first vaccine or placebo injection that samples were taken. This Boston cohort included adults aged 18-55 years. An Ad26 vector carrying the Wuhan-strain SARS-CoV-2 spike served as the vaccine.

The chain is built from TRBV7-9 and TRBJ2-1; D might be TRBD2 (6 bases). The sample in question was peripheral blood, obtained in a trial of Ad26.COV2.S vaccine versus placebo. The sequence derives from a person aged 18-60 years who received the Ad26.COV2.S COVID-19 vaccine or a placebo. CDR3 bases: TGTGCCAGCAGTATCTACCCGACTAGTAGCTCCTACAATGAGCAGTTCTTC. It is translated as CASSIYPTSSSYNEQFF.